The sequence of this T cell receptor beta chain was determined in a study of OX40 agonist ivuxolimab in advanced cancers. Across the study: Cancers in dose escalation were hepatocellular, melanoma, renal cell and head and neck. Among those enrolled, mean age was around 60 years (range roughly 23 to 85) and about 82% were male.

Method: immunoSEQ multiplex PCR; TCRdb's copy keeps in-frame clones and lacks some. This table holds tens of thousands of clones, 89% found once. Per the germline V gene, CDR1 is MDHEN and CDR2 is SYDVKM. The CDR3 is made up of 11 amino acids. V was trimmed by 5 bases and J by 9 bases, leaving 8 bases between them. Comment on this clone: As yet, its antigen is unknown.

Sampled blood was obtained at baseline, cycle 4 day 1, and cycle 7 day 1. Study observations and caveats: The specificity for antigen of the expanded peripheral T cells was not determined.

The genes are TRBV28 and TRBJ2-1; D is possibly TRBD2 (5 bases). This specimen was CD4+ or CD8+ T cells sorted from blood, taken in a trial of the OX40 agonist ivuxolimab. This sequence originates from an adult with an advanced solid tumor such as melanoma, head and neck, liver or kidney cancer. The CDR3 reads CASSRGREQFF. The CDR3 DNA reads TGTGCCAGCAGTCGAGGGCGTGAGCAGTTCTTC.